Listed below are T cell receptor beta chains from one sample, sequenced in a study of T cell responses to AZD1222 COVID-19 vaccine. The method was immunoSEQ multiplex PCR; TCRdb's version includes in-frame clones alone and lacks a portion of them. The sample consists of roughly 180,000 clones, 90% to 95% of them appearing once. Source: peripheral blood, taken 28 days after the second AZD1222 dose. The receptors derive from an adult who received the AZD1222 COVID-19 vaccine. CDR3s include the opening cysteine and the closing phenylalanine or tryptophan. A D gene is named only where the DNA matches it firmly. Rows may omit the clone size; those that give it use once, few, many or a size class.

CDR3nt: TGCGCCAGCAGCCAGGCCGGGACAGGAAACACCATATATTTT
CDR3aa: CASSQAGTGNTIYF
abundance: -
j_gene: TRBJ1-3
v_gene: TRBV4-3
d_gene: -

CDR3nt: TGTGCCAGCAGTTACTCATGGGACAGGGTCTTTCCTGAAGCTTTCTTT
CDR3aa: CASSYSWDRVFPEAFF
abundance: -
j_gene: TRBJ1-1
v_gene: TRBV6-6
d_gene: TRBD1

CDR3nt: TGTGCCAGCAGCCGGGGGTCCGGGACAGACGACTACGAGCAGTACTTC
CDR3aa: CASSRGSGTDDYEQYF
abundance: -
j_gene: TRBJ2-7
v_gene: TRBV7-6
d_gene: -

CDR3nt: TGTGCCAGCAGCCTTTTAGGGGGGGACTCCTACGAGCAGTACTTC
CDR3aa: CASSLLGGDSYEQYF
abundance: -
j_gene: TRBJ2-7
v_gene: TRBV5-4
d_gene: -

CDR3nt: TGTGCCAGCAGCCAAGGCCTGGCCTACGAGCAGTACTTC
CDR3aa: CASSQGLAYEQYF
abundance: few
j_gene: TRBJ2-7
v_gene: TRBV14
d_gene: -

CDR3nt: TGTGCCAGCAGCTCGGACAGGTGGGCCACTGAAGCTTTCTTT
CDR3aa: CASSSDRWATEAFF
abundance: -
j_gene: TRBJ1-1
v_gene: TRBV11-2
d_gene: TRBD1

CDR3nt: TGTGCCAGCAGTCAGTCTCAGGGGTTGTTTGGCTACACCTTC
CDR3aa: CASSQSQGLFGYTF
abundance: -
j_gene: TRBJ1-2
v_gene: TRBV14
d_gene: -

CDR3nt: TGTGCCAGCAGTCCCGGGACTAGCCTCTTCACAGATACGCAGTATTTT
CDR3aa: CASSPGTSLFTDTQYF
abundance: -
j_gene: TRBJ2-3
v_gene: TRBV25-1
d_gene: TRBD2

CDR3nt: TGTGCCAGCAGCCAAGCAACCCCCGCTAGCGGCCCGAGGTCCCAGTACTTC
CDR3aa: CASSQATPASGPRSQYF
abundance: -
j_gene: TRBJ2-5
v_gene: TRBV4-2
d_gene: TRBD2

CDR3nt: TGTGCCAGCAGCGTAGCGAGTAATGAGCAGTTCTTC
CDR3aa: CASSVASNEQFF
abundance: -
j_gene: TRBJ2-1
v_gene: TRBV9
d_gene: -

CDR3nt: TGTGCCAGCAGCCAAGATCCTCCCTGGGGCCTATATAGCAATCAGCCCCAGCATTTT
CDR3aa: CASSQDPPWGLYSNQPQHF
abundance: -
j_gene: TRBJ1-5
v_gene: TRBV3-1/TRBV3-2
d_gene: -

CDR3nt: TGTGCCAGCTCAGAGACTAGCGGGGGTTCCTACGAGCAGTACTTC
CDR3aa: CASSETSGGSYEQYF
abundance: -
j_gene: TRBJ2-7
v_gene: TRBV18
d_gene: TRBD2

CDR3nt: TGTGCCACCAGCAGAGATTTAGGCAGGGGTGCTAGCGGGAGTTACGAGCAGTACTTC
CDR3aa: CATSRDLGRGASGSYEQYF
abundance: -
j_gene: TRBJ2-7
v_gene: TRBV15
d_gene: TRBD2

CDR3nt: TGTGCCAGCAGTCCCTCAACGAGGAACACTGAAGCTTTCTTT
CDR3aa: CASSPSTRNTEAFF
abundance: -
j_gene: TRBJ1-1
v_gene: TRBV6-5
d_gene: -

CDR3nt: TGTGCCAGCAGGTCACTTCAGGGGGCGGAGCAGTACTTC
CDR3aa: CASRSLQGAEQYF
abundance: -
j_gene: TRBJ2-7
v_gene: TRBV28
d_gene: TRBD1

CDR3nt: TGTGCAAGTCGCTTAGCGCAGGGGCGGGACGCTTCACCCCTCCACTTT
CDR3aa: CASRLAQGRDASPLHF
abundance: -
j_gene: TRBJ1-6
v_gene: TRBV12-2
d_gene: -

CDR3nt: TGTGCCAGCAGCTCCAGCGGAACCCGCTTCCAAGAGACCCAGTACTTC
CDR3aa: CASSSSGTRFQETQYF
abundance: once
j_gene: TRBJ2-5
v_gene: TRBV7-9
d_gene: -

CDR3nt: TGTGCCAGCTCACAAAACAGGGGGCAGGAGCCCCAGCATTTT
CDR3aa: CASSQNRGQEPQHF
abundance: -
j_gene: TRBJ1-5
v_gene: TRBV18
d_gene: TRBD1

CDR3nt: TGTGCCAGCAGCGATACGTTAGGGGGTGGCACTGAAGCTTTCTTT
CDR3aa: CASSDTLGGGTEAFF
abundance: -
j_gene: TRBJ1-1
v_gene: TRBV7-8
d_gene: -

CDR3nt: TGCGCGACACAGAGGAACACCGGGGAGCTGTTTTTT
CDR3aa: CATQRNTGELFF
abundance: -
j_gene: TRBJ2-2
v_gene: TRBV10-1
d_gene: -

CDR3nt: TGTGCCAGCAGCTTCGAAGGGACTAGCGGGAGGATCTTC
CDR3aa: CASSFEGTSGRIF
abundance: -
j_gene: TRBJ2-1
v_gene: TRBV7-9
d_gene: TRBD2

CDR3nt: TGCGCCAGCGCCCCCTTACCGGGAGGCACCGGGGAGCTGTTTTTT
CDR3aa: CASAPLPGGTGELFF
abundance: -
j_gene: TRBJ2-2
v_gene: TRBV5-1
d_gene: TRBD2

CDR3nt: TGTGCCAGCAGCTTACTGCTAGCGGGGGACCAAGAGACCCAGTACTTC
CDR3aa: CASSLLLAGDQETQYF
abundance: -
j_gene: TRBJ2-5
v_gene: TRBV7-9
d_gene: TRBD2

CDR3nt: TGTGCCAGCAGCCCTAGTAGGGTAAACTATGGCTACACCTTC
CDR3aa: CASSPSRVNYGYTF
abundance: -
j_gene: TRBJ1-2
v_gene: TRBV7-9
d_gene: -

CDR3nt: TGTGCCAGCAGTTACGCCGCAACGGGGCGGGAAAGCTCCTATAATTCACCCCTCCACTTT
CDR3aa: CASSYAATGRESSYNSPLHF
abundance: -
j_gene: TRBJ1-6
v_gene: TRBV6-2/TRBV6-3
d_gene: -

CDR3nt: TGTGCCATCAGTGAGGGGGGACCTAATTCACCCCTCCACTTT
CDR3aa: CAISEGGPNSPLHF
abundance: -
j_gene: TRBJ1-6
v_gene: TRBV10-3
d_gene: -

CDR3nt: TGCGCCAGCAGCTTCCCGGGGGCGCATTCTGAAGCTTTCTTT
CDR3aa: CASSFPGAHSEAFF
abundance: -
j_gene: TRBJ1-1
v_gene: TRBV5-1
d_gene: -

CDR3nt: TGTGCCAGCAGTTACGACGGGCCGCTTTCCTCTGGGGCCAACGTCCTGACTTTC
CDR3aa: CASSYDGPLSSGANVLTF
abundance: -
j_gene: TRBJ2-6
v_gene: TRBV7-3
d_gene: -

CDR3nt: TGTGCCACCAGCGGCGGGGACAGGGCGCACGAGACCCAGTACTTC
CDR3aa: CATSGGDRAHETQYF
abundance: few
j_gene: TRBJ2-5
v_gene: TRBV15
d_gene: TRBD1

CDR3nt: TGTGCCACCAGCAAACGGGACAGGGAAGGCGAAAAACTGTTTTTT
CDR3aa: CATSKRDREGEKLFF
abundance: -
j_gene: TRBJ1-4
v_gene: TRBV15
d_gene: TRBD1

CDR3nt: TGCGCCAGCAGCCAGGGGGGACAGGCGGGATCACCCCTCCACTTT
CDR3aa: CASSQGGQAGSPLHF
abundance: -
j_gene: TRBJ1-6
v_gene: TRBV4-1
d_gene: TRBD1

CDR3nt: TGCGCCAGCAGCAAACAGGTATCCTCCATGAACACTGAAGCTTTCTTT
CDR3aa: CASSKQVSSMNTEAFF
abundance: -
j_gene: TRBJ1-1
v_gene: TRBV5-1
d_gene: -

CDR3nt: TGTGCCAGCAGCCGCCCCCGCGCGGGAGGTAAAAACATTCAGTACTTC
CDR3aa: CASSRPRAGGKNIQYF
abundance: -
j_gene: TRBJ2-4
v_gene: TRBV3-1/TRBV3-2
d_gene: TRBD2

CDR3nt: TGTGCCTCTACGCGGGAATCAGGAAACACCATATATTTT
CDR3aa: CASTRESGNTIYF
abundance: -
j_gene: TRBJ1-3
v_gene: TRBV30
d_gene: -

CDR3nt: TGTGCCAGCACCCTCGGGAACACTGAAGCTTTCTTT
CDR3aa: CASTLGNTEAFF
abundance: -
j_gene: TRBJ1-1
v_gene: TRBV3-1/TRBV3-2
d_gene: -

CDR3nt: TGTGCCAGCAGACCCCGGGGGTCCCTGCCCCAGCATTTT
CDR3aa: CASRPRGSLPQHF
abundance: -
j_gene: TRBJ1-5
v_gene: TRBV6-5
d_gene: -

CDR3nt: TGCGCCAGCAGCCATCCCGGGCGTAGGAATGGCTACACCTTC
CDR3aa: CASSHPGRRNGYTF
abundance: once
j_gene: TRBJ1-2
v_gene: TRBV4-1
d_gene: -

CDR3nt: TGTGCCAGCAGCTTAGACCGGGATACGCCCCAGCATTTT
CDR3aa: CASSLDRDTPQHF
abundance: -
j_gene: TRBJ1-5
v_gene: TRBV7-9
d_gene: -

CDR3nt: TGTGCCAGCAGCATACGGACTAGCGGGTCCTACTTC
CDR3aa: CASSIRTSGSYF
abundance: -
j_gene: TRBJ2-7
v_gene: TRBV5-6
d_gene: TRBD2

CDR3nt: TGTGCCAGCAGCCCGATAGGGGTGAACGGAAACACCATATATTTT
CDR3aa: CASSPIGVNGNTIYF
abundance: -
j_gene: TRBJ1-3
v_gene: TRBV6-5
d_gene: -

CDR3nt: TGTGCCAGCAGTCTCGACAGGGGCACTAATGAAAAACTGTTTTTT
CDR3aa: CASSLDRGTNEKLFF
abundance: -
j_gene: TRBJ1-4
v_gene: TRBV6-5
d_gene: TRBD1

CDR3nt: TGTGCCACCAACCTTCCTTGGGACAGGGCAACAGAGACCCAGTACTTC
CDR3aa: CATNLPWDRATETQYF
abundance: -
j_gene: TRBJ2-5
v_gene: TRBV24-1
d_gene: TRBD1

CDR3nt: TGCGCCAGTCTAACAGTATCAGAGACCCAGTACTTC
CDR3aa: CASLTVSETQYF
abundance: -
j_gene: TRBJ2-5
v_gene: TRBV5-1
d_gene: -

CDR3nt: TGTGCCAGCAGCATTCGACTAGCGGGAGTGACCGGGGAGCTGTTTTTT
CDR3aa: CASSIRLAGVTGELFF
abundance: -
j_gene: TRBJ2-2
v_gene: TRBV3-1/TRBV3-2
d_gene: TRBD2

CDR3nt: TGTGCCAGCATCAGGGATTTCAGCACTGAAGCTTTCTTT
CDR3aa: CASIRDFSTEAFF
abundance: -
j_gene: TRBJ1-1
v_gene: TRBV2
d_gene: -

CDR3nt: TGTGCCAGCAGTTTAAACAGGGGGGACACCATATATTTT
CDR3aa: CASSLNRGDTIYF
abundance: -
j_gene: TRBJ1-3
v_gene: TRBV12-3/TRBV12-4
d_gene: TRBD1

CDR3nt: TGTGCCAGCGACAGGGGGGAGACCCAGTACTTC
CDR3aa: CASDRGETQYF
abundance: -
j_gene: TRBJ2-5
v_gene: TRBV2
d_gene: TRBD1

CDR3nt: TGCGCCAGCAGTGAGAGACAGGGTCGCACCGGGGAGCTGTTTTTT
CDR3aa: CASSERQGRTGELFF
abundance: -
j_gene: TRBJ2-2
v_gene: TRBV10-1
d_gene: TRBD1

CDR3nt: TGTGCCAGCAGCTTTAAGGACAGGGCGGCCTATGGCTACACCTTC
CDR3aa: CASSFKDRAAYGYTF
abundance: -
j_gene: TRBJ1-2
v_gene: TRBV13
d_gene: TRBD1

CDR3nt: TGTGCCAGCAGCCCTCACTTGAACACTGAAGCTTTCTTT
CDR3aa: CASSPHLNTEAFF
abundance: -
j_gene: TRBJ1-1
v_gene: TRBV11-2
d_gene: -